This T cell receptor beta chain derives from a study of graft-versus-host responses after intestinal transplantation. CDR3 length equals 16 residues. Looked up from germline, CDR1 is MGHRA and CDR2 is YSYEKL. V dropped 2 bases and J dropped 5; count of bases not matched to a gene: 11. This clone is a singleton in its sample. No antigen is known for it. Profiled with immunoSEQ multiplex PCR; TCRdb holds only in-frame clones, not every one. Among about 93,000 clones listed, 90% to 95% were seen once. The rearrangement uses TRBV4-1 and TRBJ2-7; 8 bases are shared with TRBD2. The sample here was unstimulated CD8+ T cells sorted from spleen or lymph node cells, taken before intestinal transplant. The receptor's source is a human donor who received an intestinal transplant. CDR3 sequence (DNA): TGCGCCAGCAGCCAATACACCACGGGAGGGGGAGACGAGCAGTACTTC. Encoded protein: CASSQYTTGGGDEQYF.